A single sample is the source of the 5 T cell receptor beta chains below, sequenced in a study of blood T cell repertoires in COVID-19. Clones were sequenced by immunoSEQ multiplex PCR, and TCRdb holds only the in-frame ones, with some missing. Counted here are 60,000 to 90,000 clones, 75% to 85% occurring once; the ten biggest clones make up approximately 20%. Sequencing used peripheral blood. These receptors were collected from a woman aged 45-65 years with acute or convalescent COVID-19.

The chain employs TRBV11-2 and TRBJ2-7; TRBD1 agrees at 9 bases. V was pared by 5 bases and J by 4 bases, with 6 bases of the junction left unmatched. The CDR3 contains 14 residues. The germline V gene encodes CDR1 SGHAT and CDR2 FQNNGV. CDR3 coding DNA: TGTGCCAGCAGCCTACAGGGGGCTAAGTACGAGCAGTACTTC. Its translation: CASSLQGAKYEQYF.

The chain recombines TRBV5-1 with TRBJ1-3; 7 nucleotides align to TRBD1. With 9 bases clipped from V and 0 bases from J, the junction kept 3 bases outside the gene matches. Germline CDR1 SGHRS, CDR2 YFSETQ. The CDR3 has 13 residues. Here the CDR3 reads CATGTDSGNTIYF. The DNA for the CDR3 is TGCGCCACCGGGACAGACTCTGGAAACACCATATATTTT.

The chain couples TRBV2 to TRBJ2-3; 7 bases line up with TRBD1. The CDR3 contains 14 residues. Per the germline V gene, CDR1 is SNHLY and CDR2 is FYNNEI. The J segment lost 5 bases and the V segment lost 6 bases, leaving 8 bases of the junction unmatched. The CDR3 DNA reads TGTGCCAGCAGGGAATCGGGACAGATAGATACGCAGTATTTT. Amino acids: CASRESGQIDTQYF.

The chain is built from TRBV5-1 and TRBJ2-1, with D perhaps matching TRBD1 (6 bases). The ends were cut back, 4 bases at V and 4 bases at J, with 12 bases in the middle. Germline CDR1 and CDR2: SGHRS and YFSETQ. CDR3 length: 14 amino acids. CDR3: CASSQQGNYNEQFF. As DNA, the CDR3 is TGCGCCAGCAGCCAGCAGGGGAATTACAATGAGCAGTTCTTC. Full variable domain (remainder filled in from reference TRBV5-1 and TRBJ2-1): KAGVTQTPRYLIKTRGQQVTLSCSPISGHRSVSWYQQTPGQGLQFLFEYFSETQRNKGNFPGRFSGRQFSNSRSEMNVSTLELGDSALYLCASSQQGNYNEQFFGPGTRLTVL.

The CDR3 bases are TGTGCCAGCAGTTTCGGACAGGGGCCCTTTGATGGCTACACCTTC. Protein sequence: CASSFGQGPFDGYTF. The rearrangement links TRBV27 to TRBJ1-2; 9 bases align to TRBD1. J lost 6 bases, V lost 3 bases, and 8 bases had no gene match. The length of the CDR3 is 15 residues. In germline, CDR1 is MNHEY, CDR2 SMNVEV (reference sequence).